This TCR beta chain was identified in a study of blood T cell repertoires in COVID-19. Trimming stripped 3 bases from V and 8 bases from J, with 7 bases between. The germline V gene encodes CDR1 LNHDA and CDR2 SQIVND (reference sequence). The CDR3 length is 12 residues. Profiling relied on immunoSEQ multiplex PCR, and the TCRdb table lists in-frame clones only, not all of them. Of about 470,000 clones in the sample, approximately 90% are singletons; the top ten hold 0.7%. The chain employs TRBV19 and TRBJ1-4; D uncertain. The clonotype was recovered from a woman younger than 30 who had recovered from COVID-19. The sequenced material came from PBMCs or T cells enriched from blood (not recorded which). The CDR3 nucleotides read TGTGCCAGTAGTATCGGCGGAGAAAAACTGTTTTTT. Translating gives CASSIGGEKLFF.